This T cell receptor beta chain came from a study of control samples from healthy donors and cancer patients. The data were produced by immunoSEQ multiplex PCR, yet TCRdb's version contains in-frame clones alone and is incomplete. The data show approximately 37,000 clones, 90% to 95% seen once. The V gene's germline CDR1 is MNHEY and CDR2 SVGAGI. The CDR3 has 15 residues. V lost 6 bases, J lost 7 bases, and 7 bases stayed unmatched. The sequencing sample was made of blood. The clonotype was recovered from a woman in her forties or fifties in good health. The chain uses TRBV6-5 and TRBJ2-2; 11 nucleotides line up with TRBD2. The CDR3 DNA reads as TGTGCCAGCAGCCCAGGACTAGCGGGCCTCGGGGAGCTGTTTTTT. It translates to CASSPGLAGLGELFF.